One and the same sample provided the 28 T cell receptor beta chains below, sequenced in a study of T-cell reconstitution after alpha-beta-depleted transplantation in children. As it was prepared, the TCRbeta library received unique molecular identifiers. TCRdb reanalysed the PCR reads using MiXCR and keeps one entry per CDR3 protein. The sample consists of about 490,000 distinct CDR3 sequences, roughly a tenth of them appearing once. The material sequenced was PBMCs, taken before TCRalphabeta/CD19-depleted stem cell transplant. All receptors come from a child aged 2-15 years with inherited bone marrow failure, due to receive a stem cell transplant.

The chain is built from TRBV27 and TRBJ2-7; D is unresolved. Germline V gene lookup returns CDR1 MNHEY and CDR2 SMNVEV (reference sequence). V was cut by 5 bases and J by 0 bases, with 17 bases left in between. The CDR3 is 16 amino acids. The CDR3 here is CASSMYTVSSSYEQYF. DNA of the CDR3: TGTGCCAGCAGTATGTACACAGTTTCCAGCTCCTACGAGCAGTACTTC.

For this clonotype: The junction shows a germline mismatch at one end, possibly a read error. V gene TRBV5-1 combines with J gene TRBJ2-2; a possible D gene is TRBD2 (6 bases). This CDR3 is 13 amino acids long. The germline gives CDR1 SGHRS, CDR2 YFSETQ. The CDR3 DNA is TGCGCCAGCAGCTTGATGACCGGCGGGGACCTGTTTTTT. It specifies CASSLMTGGDLFF.

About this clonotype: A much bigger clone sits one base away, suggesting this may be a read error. Here the CDR3 reads CASVRWGNNQPLHF. In nucleotides, the CDR3 is TGTGCCAGCGTCAGGTGGGGGAATAATCAGCCCCTGCATTTT. This rearrangement joins TRBV28 to TRBJ1-5; TRBD1 is a possible D gene (5 bases). Germline V gene sequence: CDR1 MDHEN, CDR2 SYDVKM. The CDR3 consists of 14 residues. The full variable domain, its missing parts supplied by reference TRBV28 and TRBJ1-5, is DVKVTQSSRYLVKRTGEKVFLECVQDMDHENMFWYRQDPGLGLRLIYFSYDVKMKEKGDIPEGYSVSREKKERFSLILESASTNQTSMYLCASVRWGNNQPLHFGDGTRLSIL.

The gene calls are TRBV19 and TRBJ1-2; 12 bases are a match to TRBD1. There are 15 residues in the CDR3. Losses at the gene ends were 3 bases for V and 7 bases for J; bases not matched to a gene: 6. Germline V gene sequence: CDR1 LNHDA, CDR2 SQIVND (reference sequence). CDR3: CASSIGDRGRGGYTF. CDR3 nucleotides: TGTGCCAGTAGTATTGGGGACAGGGGGCGCGGTGGCTACACCTTC.

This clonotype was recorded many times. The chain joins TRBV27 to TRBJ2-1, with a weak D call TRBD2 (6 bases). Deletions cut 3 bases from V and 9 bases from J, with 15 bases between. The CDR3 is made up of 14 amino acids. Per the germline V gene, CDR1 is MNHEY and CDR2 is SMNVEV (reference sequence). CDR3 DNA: TGTGCCAGCAGTTTTGTGGGAGGTCACGCTGAGCAGTTCTTC. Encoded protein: CASSFVGGHAEQFF.

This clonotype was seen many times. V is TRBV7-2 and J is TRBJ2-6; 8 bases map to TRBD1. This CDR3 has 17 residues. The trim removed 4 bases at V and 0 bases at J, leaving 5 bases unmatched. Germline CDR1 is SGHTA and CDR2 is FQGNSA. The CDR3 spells CASSSQGAISGANVLTF. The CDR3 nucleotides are TGTGCCAGCAGCTCCCAGGGGGCCATCTCTGGGGCCAACGTCCTGACTTTC.

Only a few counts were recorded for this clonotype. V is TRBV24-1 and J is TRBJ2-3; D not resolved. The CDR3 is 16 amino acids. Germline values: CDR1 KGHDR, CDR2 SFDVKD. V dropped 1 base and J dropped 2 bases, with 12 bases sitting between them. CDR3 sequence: CATSDFGPSVTDTQYF. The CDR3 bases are TGTGCCACCAGTGATTTCGGGCCCTCGGTCACAGATACGCAGTATTTT.

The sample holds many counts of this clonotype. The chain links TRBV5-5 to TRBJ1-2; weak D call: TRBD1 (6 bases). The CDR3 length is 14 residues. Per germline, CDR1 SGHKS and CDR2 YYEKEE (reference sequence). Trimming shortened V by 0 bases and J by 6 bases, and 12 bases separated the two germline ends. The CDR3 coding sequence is TGTGCCAGCAGCTTGGGGTGGGACACAGATGGCTACACCTTC. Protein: CASSLGWDTDGYTF.

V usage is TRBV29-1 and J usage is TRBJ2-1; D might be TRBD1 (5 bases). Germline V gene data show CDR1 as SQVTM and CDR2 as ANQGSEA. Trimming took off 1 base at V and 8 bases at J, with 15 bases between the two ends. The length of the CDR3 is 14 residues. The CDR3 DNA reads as TGCAGCGTTGAAGCGATCGCAGGGTTCGATGAGCAGTTCTTC. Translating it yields CSVEAIAGFDEQFF.

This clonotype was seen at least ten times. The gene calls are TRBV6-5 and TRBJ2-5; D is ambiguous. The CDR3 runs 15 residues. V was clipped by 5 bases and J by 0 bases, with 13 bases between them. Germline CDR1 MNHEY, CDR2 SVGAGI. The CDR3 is CASSPRQVYQETQYF. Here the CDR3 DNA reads TGTGCCAGCAGTCCTCGACAAGTGTACCAAGAGACCCAGTACTTC.

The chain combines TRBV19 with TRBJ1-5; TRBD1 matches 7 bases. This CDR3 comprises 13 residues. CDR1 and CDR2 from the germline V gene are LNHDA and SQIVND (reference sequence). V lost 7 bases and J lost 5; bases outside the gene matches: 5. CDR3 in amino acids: CASNRQGHQPQHF. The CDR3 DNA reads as TGTGCCAGTAATCGACAGGGCCATCAGCCCCAGCATTTT. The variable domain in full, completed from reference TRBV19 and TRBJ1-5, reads DGGITQSPKYLFRKEGQNVTLSCEQNLNHDAMYWYRQDPGQGLRLIYYSQIVNDFQKGDIAEGYSVSREKKESFPLTVTSAQKNPTAFYLCASNRQGHQPQHFGDGTRLSIL.

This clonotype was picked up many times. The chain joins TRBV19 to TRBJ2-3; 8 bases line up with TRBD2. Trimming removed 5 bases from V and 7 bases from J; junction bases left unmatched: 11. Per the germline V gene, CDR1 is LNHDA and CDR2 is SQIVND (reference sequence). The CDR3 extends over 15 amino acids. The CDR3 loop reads CASSPLAGIHNTQYF. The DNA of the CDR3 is TGTGCCAGTAGTCCCCTAGCGGGTATACACAATACGCAGTATTTT.

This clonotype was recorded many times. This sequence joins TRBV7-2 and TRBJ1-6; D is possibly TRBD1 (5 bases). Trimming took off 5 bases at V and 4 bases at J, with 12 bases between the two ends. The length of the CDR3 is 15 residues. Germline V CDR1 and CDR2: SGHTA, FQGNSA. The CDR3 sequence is CASSVRRAYNSPLHF. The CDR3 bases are TGTGCCAGCAGCGTCCGCAGGGCATATAATTCACCCCTCCACTTT.

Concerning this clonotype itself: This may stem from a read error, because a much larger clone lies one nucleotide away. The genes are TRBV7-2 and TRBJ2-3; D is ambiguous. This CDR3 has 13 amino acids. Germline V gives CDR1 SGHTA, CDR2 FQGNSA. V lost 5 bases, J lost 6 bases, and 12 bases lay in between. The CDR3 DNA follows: TGTGCCAGCAGCGAGAGAGCTGAGGATACGCAGTATTTT. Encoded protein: CASSERAEDTQYF.

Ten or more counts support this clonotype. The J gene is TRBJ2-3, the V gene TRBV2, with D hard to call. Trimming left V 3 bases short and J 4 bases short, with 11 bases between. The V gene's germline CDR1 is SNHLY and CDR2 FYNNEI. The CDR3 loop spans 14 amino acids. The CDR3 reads CASSDVTASDTQYF. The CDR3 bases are TGTGCCAGCAGTGATGTAACTGCGTCAGATACGCAGTATTTT.

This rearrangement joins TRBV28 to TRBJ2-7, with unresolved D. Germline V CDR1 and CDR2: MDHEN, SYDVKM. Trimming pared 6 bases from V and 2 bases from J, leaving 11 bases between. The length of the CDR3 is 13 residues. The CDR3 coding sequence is TGTGCCAGCAGAAGCCCGGATACCTACGAGCAGTACTTC. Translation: CASRSPDTYEQYF.

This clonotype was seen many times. The CDR3, as DNA: TGCAGTGGGACAGGGGAATCCTACGAGCAGTACTTC. It yields the protein CSGTGESYEQYF. The gene calls are TRBV20-1 and TRBJ2-7; 9 nucleotides line up with TRBD1. This CDR3 has 12 residues. V lost 7 bases and J lost 1; bases outside the gene matches: 2. The V gene's germline CDR1 is DFQATT and CDR2 SNEGSKA (reference sequence).

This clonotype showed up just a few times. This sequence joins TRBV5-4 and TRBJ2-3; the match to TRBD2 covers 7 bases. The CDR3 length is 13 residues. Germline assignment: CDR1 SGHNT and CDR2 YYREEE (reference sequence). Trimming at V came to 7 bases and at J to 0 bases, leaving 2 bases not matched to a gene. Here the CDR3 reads CASRDYSTDTQYF. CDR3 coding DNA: TGTGCCAGCCGGGACTATAGCACAGATACGCAGTATTTT.

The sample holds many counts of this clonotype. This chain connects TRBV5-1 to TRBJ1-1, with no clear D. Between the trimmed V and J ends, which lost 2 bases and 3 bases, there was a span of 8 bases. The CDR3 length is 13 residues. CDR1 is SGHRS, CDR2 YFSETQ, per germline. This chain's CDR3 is CASSFLPDTEAFF. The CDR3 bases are TGCGCCAGCAGCTTCTTGCCAGACACTGAAGCTTTCTTT.

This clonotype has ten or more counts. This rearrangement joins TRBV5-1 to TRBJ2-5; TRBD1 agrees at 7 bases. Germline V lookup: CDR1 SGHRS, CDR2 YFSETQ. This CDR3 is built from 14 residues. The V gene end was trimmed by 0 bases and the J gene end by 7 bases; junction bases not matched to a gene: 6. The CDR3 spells CASSLANRDRTQYF. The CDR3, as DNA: TGCGCCAGCAGCTTGGCTAACAGGGACAGGACCCAGTACTTC.

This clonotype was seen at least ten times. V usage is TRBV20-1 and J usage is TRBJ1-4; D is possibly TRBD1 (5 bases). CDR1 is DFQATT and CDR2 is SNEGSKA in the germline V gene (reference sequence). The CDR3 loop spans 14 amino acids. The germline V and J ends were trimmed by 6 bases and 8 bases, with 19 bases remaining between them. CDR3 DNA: TGCAGTGCAACCCGTGATGGGGGGATAGAAAAACTGTTTTTT. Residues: CSATRDGGIEKLFF.

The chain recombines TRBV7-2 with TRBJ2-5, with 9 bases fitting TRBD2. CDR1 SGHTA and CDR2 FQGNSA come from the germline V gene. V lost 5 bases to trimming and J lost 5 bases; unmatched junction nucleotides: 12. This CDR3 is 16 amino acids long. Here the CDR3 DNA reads TGTGCCAGCAGCCTTCTCTCGGGACTAGCCGGGGAGACCCAGTACTTC. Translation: CASSLLSGLAGETQYF.

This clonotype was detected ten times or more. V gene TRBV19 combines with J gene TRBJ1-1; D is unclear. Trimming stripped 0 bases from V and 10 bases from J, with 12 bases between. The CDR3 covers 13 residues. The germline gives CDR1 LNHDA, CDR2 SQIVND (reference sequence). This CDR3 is CASSIDLERTAFF. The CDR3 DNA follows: TGTGCCAGTAGTATAGATCTCGAACGAACAGCTTTCTTT.

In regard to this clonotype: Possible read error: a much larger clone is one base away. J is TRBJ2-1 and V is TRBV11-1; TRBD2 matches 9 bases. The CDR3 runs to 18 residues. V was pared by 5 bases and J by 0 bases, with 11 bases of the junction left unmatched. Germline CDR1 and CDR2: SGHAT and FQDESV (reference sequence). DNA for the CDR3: TGTGCCAGCAGCCCGGGCCTAGCGGGACGTAGCTCCTACAATGAGCAGTTCTTC. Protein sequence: CASSPGLAGRSSYNEQFF.

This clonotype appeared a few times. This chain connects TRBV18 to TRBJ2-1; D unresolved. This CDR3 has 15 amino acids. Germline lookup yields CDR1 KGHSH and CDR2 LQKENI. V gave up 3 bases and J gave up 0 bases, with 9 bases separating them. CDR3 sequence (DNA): TGTGCCAGCTCACCTGTCGCAGGCTCCTACAATGAGCAGTTCTTC. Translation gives CASSPVAGSYNEQFF.

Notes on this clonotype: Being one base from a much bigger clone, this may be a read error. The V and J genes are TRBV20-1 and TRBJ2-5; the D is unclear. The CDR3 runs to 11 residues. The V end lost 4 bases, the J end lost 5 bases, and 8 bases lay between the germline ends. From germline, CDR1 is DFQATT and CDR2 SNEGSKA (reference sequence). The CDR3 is CSAKQSETQYF. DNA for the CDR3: TGCAGTGCTAAGCAATCGGAGACCCAGTACTTC.

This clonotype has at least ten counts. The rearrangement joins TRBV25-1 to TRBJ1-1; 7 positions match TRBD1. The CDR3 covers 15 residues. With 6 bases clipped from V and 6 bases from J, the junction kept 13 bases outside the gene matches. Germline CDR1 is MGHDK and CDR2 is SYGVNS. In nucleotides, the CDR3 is TGTGCCAGCAGATTTCAGACAGGGTCCACCTCTGAAGCTTTCTTT. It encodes CASRFQTGSTSEAFF. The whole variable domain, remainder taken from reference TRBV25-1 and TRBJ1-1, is EADIYQTPRYLVIGTGKKITLECSQTMGHDKMYWYQQDPGMELHLIHYSYGVNSTEKGDLSSESTVSRIRTEHFPLTLESARPSHTSQYLCASRFQTGSTSEAFFGQGTRLTVV.

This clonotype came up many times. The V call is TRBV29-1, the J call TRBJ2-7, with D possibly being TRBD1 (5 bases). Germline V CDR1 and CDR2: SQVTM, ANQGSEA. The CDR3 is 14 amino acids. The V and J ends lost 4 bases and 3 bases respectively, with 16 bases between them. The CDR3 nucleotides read TGCAGCGTTGTAACCTTTGGGGCAGACTACGAGCAGTACTTC. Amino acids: CSVVTFGADYEQYF.